The 26 T cell receptor beta chains listed next were all sequenced from one sample in a study of human thymus T cells. The study used thymus tissue resected during corrective heart surgery. Some clones are missing from TCRdb's copy, which holds only in-frame ones; the method was immunoSEQ multiplex PCR. This sample has 55,000 to 85,000 clones, with approximately 95% found just once. Sequenced sample: thymus tissue. The receptors were gathered from a girl less than two years old with a congenital heart defect but otherwise immunologically healthy.

This chain connects TRBV5-1 to TRBJ2-7; D tentatively reads TRBD1 or TRBD2 (5 bases each). V was clipped by 5 bases and J by 0 bases, with 15 bases between them. The CDR3 is 15 residues long. Germline CDR1 is SGHRS and CDR2 is YFSETQ. The CDR3 DNA follows: TGCGCCAGCAGGGAGGAGACAGTCCGCTCCTACGAGCAGTACTTC. It is translated as CASREETVRSYEQYF.

The chain uses TRBV18 and TRBJ1-3; D is undetermined. Germline CDR1 reads KGHSH; CDR2 reads LQKENI. There are 13 residues in the CDR3. The V and J ends lost 2 bases and 6 bases respectively, with 8 bases between them. The CDR3 reads CASSPYGSNTIYF. CDR3 DNA sequence: TGTGCCAGCTCACCATACGGGTCAAACACCATATATTTT. The full variable domain, with the rest looked up from reference TRBV18 and TRBJ1-3, is NAGVMQNPRHLVRRRGQEARLRCSPMKGHSHVYWYRQLPEEGLKFMVYLQKENIIDESGMPKERFSAEFPKEGPSILRIQQVVRGDSAAYFCASSPYGSNTIYFGEGSWLTVV.

This clone was detected a few times. The chain has TRBV6-6 and TRBJ1-5; no clear D. The V gene lost 5 bases and the J gene lost 5 bases, with 19 bases spanning the gap. From germline, CDR1 is MNHNY and CDR2 SVGAGI (reference sequence). The CDR3 length is 16 residues. In DNA form, the CDR3 reads TGTGCCAGCAGTAGGACCAGTCCCTCGGTGGATCAGCCCCAGCATTTT. This sequence encodes CASSRTSPSVDQPQHF.

The chain combines TRBV6-1 with TRBJ1-2; 10 bases map to TRBD1. J was trimmed by 6 bases and V by 6 bases; bases with no gene match: 10. This CDR3 has 15 residues. The germline V gene encodes CDR1 MNHNS and CDR2 SASEGT. DNA for the CDR3: TGTGCCAGCAGGGAAACCCGGGACAGGGGTGATGGCTACACCTTC. It encodes CASRETRDRGDGYTF.

The genes are TRBV19 and TRBJ2-5; D is possibly TRBD1 (6 bases). The CDR3 spans 16 residues. Germline V gives CDR1 LNHDA, CDR2 SQIVND (reference sequence). Trimming shortened V by 3 bases and J by 4 bases, and 18 bases separated the two germline ends. The CDR3 DNA sequence: TGTGCCAGTAGTATCCCAGGGGTCATAGGAGGAGAGACCCAGTACTTC. Translating gives CASSIPGVIGGETQYF.

The V and J genes are TRBV28 and TRBJ2-3; 10 nucleotides agree with TRBD2. J gave up 0 bases and V 5 bases, and 14 bases lay outside the gene matches. Germline CDR1 MDHEN, CDR2 SYDVKM. The CDR3 contains 19 residues. The CDR3 region is CASSPRAGGPKFSTDTQYF. As DNA, the CDR3 is TGTGCCAGCAGTCCCCGAGCGGGAGGGCCAAAATTTAGCACAGATACGCAGTATTTT.

The gene calls are TRBV2 and TRBJ2-2; D gene uncertain. V lost 4 bases and J lost 7, with 13 bases in between. CDR3 length: 14 residues. Germline V gene data show CDR1 as SNHLY and CDR2 as FYNNEI. The CDR3 DNA reads TGTGCCAGCAGTGGTAGGGTTCTTCACGGGGAGCTGTTTTTT. Translated: CASSGRVLHGELFF.

This sequence joins TRBV18 and TRBJ1-1; no firm D call. The CDR3 spans 14 residues. V lost 2 bases and J 2 bases, leaving 9 bases between the germline ends. Germline CDR1 is KGHSH and CDR2 is LQKENI. The CDR3, as DNA: TGTGCCAGCTCACCATCCGGGCTAAACACTGAAGCTTTCTTT. This codes for CASSPSGLNTEAFF.

This chain uses TRBV7-8 with TRBJ2-1; 9 bases fit TRBD1. Germline-derived CDR1 and CDR2 are SGHVS and FQNEAQ. The CDR3 is 16 amino acids. With 5 bases clipped from V and 5 bases from J, the junction kept 10 bases outside the gene matches. CDR3 sequence: CASSPRDRDTNNEQFF. CDR3 nucleotides: TGTGCCAGCAGCCCGAGGGACAGGGATACGAACAATGAGCAGTTCTTC. Full variable domain (remainder filled in from reference TRBV7-8 and TRBJ2-1): GAGVSQSPRYKVAKRGQDVALRCDPISGHVSLFWYQQALGQGPEFLTYFQNEAQLDKSGLPSDRFFAERPEGSVSTLKIQRTQQEDSAVYLCASSPRDRDTNNEQFFGPGTRLTVL.

The V call is TRBV18, the J call TRBJ1-1, with D uncertain. The germline V gene has CDR1 KGHSH and CDR2 LQKENI. CDR3 length: 18 amino acids. Trimming removed 0 bases at V and 2 bases at J, with 19 bases between. The CDR3 sequence: CASSPPWGLRARNTEAFF. DNA of the CDR3: TGTGCCAGCTCACCACCGTGGGGTCTGAGGGCAAGAAACACTGAAGCTTTCTTT.

V and J are TRBV30 and TRBJ1-1; possible D gene TRBD1, 6 bases. Trimming stripped 4 bases from V and 2 bases from J, with 8 bases between. Germline CDR1 reads GTSNPN; CDR2 reads SVGIG (reference sequence). The CDR3 is made up of 12 amino acids. The CDR3 DNA is TGTGCCTGGAAGGACAGAAACACTGAAGCTTTCTTT. Translation gives CAWKDRNTEAFF.

The V call is TRBV5-1, the J call TRBJ2-3, with 7 bases identical to TRBD1. CDR3 length: 20 amino acids. Losses at the gene ends were 2 bases for V and 3 bases for J; bases not matched to a gene: 21. Germline V gene sequence: CDR1 SGHRS, CDR2 YFSETQ. CDR3 nucleotides: TGCGCCAGCAGCTTTTTTCCTCCCAGGGGGAGTAAAAGTAAGACAGATACGCAGTATTTT. Amino acids: CASSFFPPRGSKSKTDTQYF.

The gene calls are TRBV11-3 and TRBJ2-1; a weak D match, TRBD2 (6 bases). The V gene lost 1 base and the J gene lost 9 bases, with 13 bases spanning the gap. The CDR3 sequence is 14 residues long. Germline values: CDR1 SGHNT, CDR2 YENEEA. The CDR3 is CASSLARSAGEQFF. CDR3 sequence (DNA): TGTGCCAGCAGCTTAGCCAGGTCAGCGGGTGAGCAGTTCTTC.

This chain connects TRBV7-6 to TRBJ2-5, with D maybe TRBD2 (5 bases). The V gene lost 3 bases and the J gene lost 0 bases, with 11 bases spanning the gap. Germline CDR1 and CDR2: SGHVS and FNYEAQ. The CDR3 is 15 amino acids. The CDR3 here is CASSFKEEDQETQYF. DNA for the CDR3: TGTGCCAGCAGCTTTAAAGAGGAGGACCAAGAGACCCAGTACTTC.

Only one count was recorded for this clone. The V call is TRBV19, the J call TRBJ1-5, with no clear D. The CDR3 sequence is 14 residues long. The V end lost 4 bases, the J end lost 4 bases, and 11 bases lay between the germline ends. From germline, CDR1 is LNHDA and CDR2 SQIVND (reference sequence). Written as DNA, the CDR3 is TGTGCCAGTAGTACCCCAGGTAGTAATCAGCCCCAGCATTTT. Protein product: CASSTPGSNQPQHF.

V is TRBV18 and J is TRBJ2-3; the D gene is possibly TRBD2 (7 bases). The CDR3 runs to 20 residues. The germline V and J ends were trimmed by 2 bases and 1 base, with 25 bases remaining between them. Germline loops: CDR1 KGHSH, CDR2 LQKENI. CDR3 amino acids: CASSPTNRRGGGICTDTQYF. Here the CDR3 DNA reads TGTGCCAGCTCACCAACCAACAGGAGGGGAGGGGGAATCTGCACAGATACGCAGTATTTT. Using reference TRBV18 and TRBJ2-3 for the parts outside the CDR3, the full variable domain is NAGVMQNPRHLVRRRGQEARLRCSPMKGHSHVYWYRQLPEEGLKFMVYLQKENIIDESGMPKERFSAEFPKEGPSILRIQQVVRGDSAAYFCASSPTNRRGGGICTDTQYFGPGTRLTVL.

The J gene is TRBJ2-1, the V gene TRBV18; 11 bases align to TRBD2. V was pared by 6 bases and J by 0 bases, with 7 bases of the junction left unmatched. The CDR3 length is 17 residues. Germline lookup yields CDR1 KGHSH and CDR2 LQKENI. CDR3 sequence reads: CASSPSGRPSSYNEQFF. The CDR3 DNA sequence: TGTGCCAGCTCCCCTAGCGGGAGGCCCAGCTCCTACAATGAGCAGTTCTTC. The entire variable domain, with the rest obtained from reference TRBV18 and TRBJ2-1, is as follows: NAGVMQNPRHLVRRRGQEARLRCSPMKGHSHVYWYRQLPEEGLKFMVYLQKENIIDESGMPKERFSAEFPKEGPSILRIQQVVRGDSAAYFCASSPSGRPSSYNEQFFGPGTRLTVL.

The chain couples TRBV4-1 to TRBJ2-5, with D tentatively TRBD1 or TRBD2 (5 bases each). Germline V gene sequence: CDR1 MGHRA, CDR2 YSYEKL. V shed 0 bases and J shed 1 base, with 12 bases lying between them. This CDR3 contains 16 residues. The DNA for the CDR3 is TGCGCCAGCAGCCAAGAGCGGCCGGGGACCCAAGAGACCCAGTACTTC. The encoded protein is CASSQERPGTQETQYF.

The chain links TRBV15 to TRBJ2-7; no definite D call. The CDR3 spans 17 residues. V lost 1 base, J lost 2 bases, and 18 bases lay in between. Germline V gives CDR1 LNHNV, CDR2 YYDKDF (reference sequence). This chain's CDR3 is CATSRGAALGPTYEQYF. As DNA, the CDR3 is TGTGCCACCAGCAGAGGGGCAGCCCTGGGTCCCACCTACGAGCAGTACTTC.

The J gene is TRBJ1-1, the V gene TRBV19; TRBD1 agrees at 7 bases. V lost 7 bases to trimming and J lost 0 bases; unmatched junction nucleotides: 5. This CDR3 region has 14 residues. CDR1 and CDR2 from the germline V gene are LNHDA and SQIVND (reference sequence). Here the CDR3 reads CASKGAGMNTEAFF. The CDR3 bases are TGTGCCAGTAAGGGGGCCGGAATGAACACTGAAGCTTTCTTT.

The chain is built from TRBV10-2 and TRBJ2-7; TRBD1 is a possible D gene (5 bases). The CDR3 extends over 14 amino acids. Germline V gene lookup returns CDR1 WSHSY and CDR2 SAAADI. V gave up 7 bases and J gave up 0 bases, with 13 bases separating them. The CDR3 here is CASTSGPGSYEQYF. CDR3 DNA sequence: TGCGCCAGCACCTCAGGGCCGGGCTCCTACGAGCAGTACTTC.

The rearrangement uses TRBV5-4 and TRBJ2-5; a weak D match, TRBD1 (5 bases). Between the trimmed V and J ends, which lost 6 bases and 1 base, there was a span of 22 bases. The CDR3 covers 17 residues. Germline-derived CDR1 and CDR2 are SGHNT and YYREEE (reference sequence). The CDR3 DNA is TGTGCCAGCAAGGCTCATCCGACGGACACCGTCCAAGAGACCCAGTACTTC. Translating it yields CASKAHPTDTVQETQYF.

The chain combines TRBV5-1 with TRBJ2-2, with 11 bases lining up with TRBD1. CDR1 SGHRS and CDR2 YFSETQ come from the germline V gene. Trimming removed 4 bases from V and 0 bases from J; junction bases left unmatched: 2. The CDR3 is 16 amino acids. The CDR3 region is CASSRGQGANTGELFF. CDR3 DNA sequence: TGCGCCAGCAGCCGGGGACAGGGGGCGAACACCGGGGAGCTGTTTTTT.

This sequence joins TRBV5-1 and TRBJ2-3; D gene ambiguous. V was trimmed by 5 bases and J by 2 bases, leaving 3 bases between them. The CDR3 runs to 11 residues. Germline CDR1 is SGHRS and CDR2 is YFSETQ. The CDR3 region has the DNA TGCGCCAGCAGAGTCACAGATACGCAGTATTTT. Translated, it gives CASRVTDTQYF.

The rearrangement uses TRBV11-3 and TRBJ2-1; 9 nucleotides align to TRBD2. Per germline, CDR1 SGHNT and CDR2 YENEEA. The CDR3 is 18 amino acids. The junction had 18 bases not matched to a gene; V was cut back by 3 bases and J by 9 bases. The CDR3 DNA sequence: TGTGCCAGCAGCTTCGGAGATAGCGGGAGTAATTACTCGAGTGAGCAGTTCTTC. Protein sequence: CASSFGDSGSNYSSEQFF.

This clone was observed a handful of times. The chain employs TRBV7-9 and TRBJ1-1; D call uncertain. Per germline, CDR1 SEHNR and CDR2 FQNEAQ (reference sequence). V lost 5 bases, J lost 6 bases, and 13 bases lay in between. The CDR3 is made up of 13 amino acids. The CDR3 DNA is TGTGCCAGCAGCCCTTATTTGCTCTCTGAAGCTTTCTTT. Translated: CASSPYLLSEAFF.